Sequencing of this T cell receptor (beta chain) was carried out in a study of read filtering for tumor transcriptome and immune sequencing. Study as a whole: Among patients, 17 to 20 were male and about 15 female, aged about 45 to 85 (mean around 61).

Broader study findings: IR-seq captured clonotypes deeper and more reliably than RNA-seq.

This library used 300 to 500 ng RNA and molecular barcoded adaptors spanning alpha/delta and beta/gamma chains. A single record per CDR3 protein comes from TCRdb applying MiXCR to the reads. This table has about 15,000 distinct CDR3 sequences, about a fifth appearing once. This clonotype has only a few counts. What it binds is unknown. Sequenced material: a population of CD138-negative cells sorted from bone marrow. The TCR sequence derives from a donor over 35 with multiple myeloma.

The CDR3, as DNA: TGTGCCAGCAGCTTGGCCGCGGGAGAGGGGCAAGAGACCCAGTACTTC. Its translation: CASSLAAGEGQETQYF. The V and J genes are TRBV7-2 and TRBJ2-5; TRBD2 matches 7 bases. Germline V CDR1 and CDR2: SGHTA, FQGNSA. V was clipped by 3 bases and J by 2 bases; unmatched bases: 9. The CDR3 length is 16 residues.